This T cell receptor (beta chain) is from a study of TIL therapy for anti-PD-1-resistant metastatic lung cancer. Study-level information: Patients had a median age of nearly 55 years (range roughly 38-85).

The CDR3 loop spans 13 amino acids. Germline V CDR1 and CDR2: ENHRY, SYGVKD. The ends were cut back, 3 bases at V and 9 bases at J, with 12 bases in the middle. This was the immunoSEQ v3 assay. Repertoires were generated with immunoSEQ multiplex PCR, while TCRdb's copy carries only in-frame clones and drops some. The sample contains around 50,000 clones, less than 75% of which appear only once. Stated time point: pre-treatment sample, taken before nivolumab and TIL therapy. This TCR was recovered from a person aged 25-85 years with non-small cell lung cancer. V usage is TRBV10-3 and J usage is TRBJ1-5; D call uncertain. The specimen was blood, collected at baseline. The CDR3 sequence: CAISDGYGRPQHF. The DNA for the CDR3 is TGTGCCATCAGTGATGGTTATGGTCGGCCCCAGCATTTT.